The clone carrying this T cell receptor (beta chain) counts as medium-sized. Its antigen remains unidentified. cDNA molecules, individually, were tagged with unique molecular identifiers. Each CDR3 protein gets one entry after TCRdb re-called the 5' RACE reads with MiXCR. The sample lists 28,000 or so distinct CDR3 sequences; approximately 6.3% were seen once. The data originate from a study of early T cells in non-severe SARS-CoV-2 infection. Whole-study context: Sequencing was performed on bulk RNA from unsorted whole blood, leaving chains unpaired. General study results and limits: Anti-spike CD8 responses were favored by VDJdb matching, which missed private and CD4 specificities.

Germline CDR1 is SGHNT and CDR2 is YYREEE (reference sequence). The CDR3 has 17 amino acids. V gave up 0 bases and J gave up 1 base, with 14 bases separating them. The V gene is TRBV5-4, the J gene TRBJ2-4; D perhaps matches TRBD2 (6 bases). Sequencing used whole blood. This receptor was identified in an adult who was a healthcare worker with PCR-confirmed SARS-CoV-2 infection or an uninfected control (not recorded which). The CDR3 DNA reads as TGTGCCAGCAGCTTGGGGGGCTGGGGGGATGCCAAAAACATTCAGTACTTC. Its protein is CASSLGGWGDAKNIQYF.